This is a list of T cell receptor beta chains from one sample in a study of cytomegalovirus exposure and HLA in healthy donors. Measured with immunoSEQ multiplex PCR; TCRdb has only the in-frame clones, and not every one. The sample has 140,000 or so clones, about 84% seen once. Specimen: PBMCs. The source is a male donor in good health and CMV-seronegative. The conserved cysteine and the conserved F or W are not part of the CDR3 here.

V gene	CDR3 length	J gene	CDR3 protein
TRBV4-2	11	TRBJ1-1	ASLGTGTTEAF
TRBV2	13	TRBJ2-2	ASSFEGQSTGELF
TRBV5-6	14	TRBJ2-7	ASSYKDIWTGYEQY
TRBV9	13	TRBJ2-1	ASSVASGSFHEQF
TRBV19	17	TRBJ1-1	ASSIDRTGGRDMNTEAF
TRBV2	14	TRBJ2-4	ASSEATSGGANIQY
TRBV11-2	12	TRBJ1-1	ASSLRREESEAF
TRBV2	13	TRBJ1-6	ASSDRQGDNSPLH
TRBV2	11	TRBJ1-2	ASKNGTGEGYT
TRBV5-1	12	TRBJ1-4	ASSLQGGNEKLF
TRBV28	13	TRBJ1-4	ASSPDRALNEKLF
TRBV18	14	TRBJ1-6	ASSLEPGQYNSPLH
TRBV19	10	TRBJ2-2	ATKREDGELF
TRBV7-9	15	TRBJ2-7	SSSLPPLAGEFYEQY
TRBV6-6	12	TRBJ1-2	ASRTSDRDTGYT
TRBV5-1	12	TRBJ2-3	ASSLAGNTDTQY
TRBV27	11	TRBJ1-3	ASKAGDGNTIY
TRBV4-3	11	TRBJ2-7	ASSHGGRYEQY
TRBV5-4	13	TRBJ2-3	ASSRPGGGTDTQY
TRBV11-2	12	TRBJ2-7	ASSPGTGGYEQY
TRBV11-3	12	TRBJ2-1	ASSLDPAANEQF
TRBV27	13	TRBJ1-5	ASSLSGQSNQPQH
TRBV11-2	13	TRBJ2-7	ASSSVDRRSYEQY
TRBV7-2	13	TRBJ1-1	ASSRDRGRFTEAF
TRBV5-1	19	TRBJ2-1	ASSFMARDRGRNPSLNEQF
TRBV9	14	TRBJ1-2	ASSTPLGEGAGGYT
TRBV28	17	TRBJ2-1	ASSPGLAGGRSRYNEQF
TRBV6-5	13	TRBJ1-1	ASSLTGVESTEAF
TRBV7-2	10	TRBJ2-7	ASSLLPYEQY
TRBV9	15	TRBJ2-2	ASSHPGGQGNTGELF
TRBV7-2	17	TRBJ2-2	ASSLLSHTREGRTGELF
TRBV6-5	12	TRBJ2-1	ASSYSHRRDEQF
TRBV7-9	10	TRBJ2-7	SSSFSSYEQY
TRBV9	13	TRBJ2-7	ASSPQGILSYEQY
TRBV29-1	12	TRBJ1-2	SVQGAPGISGYT
TRBV9	12	TRBJ2-3	ASTQRPEEDTQY
TRBV7-9	12	TRBJ2-1	ASLSGDTYNEQF
TRBV2	12	TRBJ2-1	ASKWSSGDNEQF
TRBV27	13	TRBJ2-7	ASRRKGTESYEQY
TRBV28	12	TRBJ2-3	ASSPLSLPDTQY
TRBV7-9	10	TRBJ2-7	ASSRDSSEQY
TRBV6-1	13	TRBJ2-1	ASSERGQGSNEQF
TRBV7-2	10	TRBJ2-7	ASSPTGLRQY
TRBV5-1	14	TRBJ2-2	ASSLARDTVSGELF
TRBV7-9	15	TRBJ2-1	ASSLLKGRVTYNEQF